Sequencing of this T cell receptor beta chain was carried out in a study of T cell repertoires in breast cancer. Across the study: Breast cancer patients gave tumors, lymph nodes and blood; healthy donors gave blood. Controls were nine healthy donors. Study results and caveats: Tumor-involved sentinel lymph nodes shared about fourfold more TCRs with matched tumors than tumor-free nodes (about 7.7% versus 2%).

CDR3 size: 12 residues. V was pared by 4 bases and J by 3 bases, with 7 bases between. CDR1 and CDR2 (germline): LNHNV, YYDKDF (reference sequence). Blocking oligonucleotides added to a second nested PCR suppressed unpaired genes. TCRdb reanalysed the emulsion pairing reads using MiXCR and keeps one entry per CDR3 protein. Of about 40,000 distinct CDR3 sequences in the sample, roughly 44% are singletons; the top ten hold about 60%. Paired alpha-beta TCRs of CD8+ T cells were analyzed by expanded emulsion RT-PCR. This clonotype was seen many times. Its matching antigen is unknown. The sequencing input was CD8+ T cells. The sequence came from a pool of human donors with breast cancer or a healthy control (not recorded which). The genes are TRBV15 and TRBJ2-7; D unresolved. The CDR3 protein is CATSTENYEQYF. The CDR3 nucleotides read TGTGCCACCAGCACAGAAAACTACGAGCAGTACTTC.